This TCR beta chain stems from a study of T cells in Graves' hyperthyroidism and ophthalmopathy (dated by TCRdb to the late 2010s). About the investigation overall: Peripheral blood samples were taken at initial diagnosis, before any treatment was given. In addition, the study compared T-cell repertoires in thyroid tissue and in blood from six Graves' hyperthyroidism patients. Once sampling was done, hyperthyroidism patients were given methimazole at a starting dose of 30 mg daily, whereas ophthalmopathy patients were given high-dose intravenous methylprednisolone. Whether ophthalmopathy could be predicted prospectively was tested in an independent validation cohort made up of 18 hyperthyroidism patients plus 17 patients who later progressed to ophthalmopathy. The paper describes TCR Vbeta CDR3 sequencing of some 130 peripheral blood samples, made up of roughly 45 ophthalmopathy patients, approximately 73 hyperthyroidism patients and 17 progressor patients. The approximately 90 discovery patients were randomly split 7:3 into training and test sets. A discovery cohort of about 95 patients, about 43 with Graves' ophthalmopathy and fewer than 65 with stable Graves' hyperthyroidism, was used to find distinguishing TCR V-J signatures.

In this sample, this clonotype turned up many times. Its antigen remains unidentified. Per-base qualities were not stored, and no clone one base away is much larger. Broader findings and caveats from the paper: A model built on a 13 V-J signature distinguished ophthalmopathy from stable hyperthyroidism, reaching around 90% sensitivity and about 81% specificity in cross-validation and 80%/75% in testing. Blood samples also contained most of the expanded thyroid clonotypes (frequency above 0.001), which suggests that blood repertoires may reflect thyroid immune responses. In validation, the model predicted progression to ophthalmopathy with roughly 70% sensitivity and approximately 78% specificity, a median of around 6.6 months before onset. No statistical method was used to set the sample size in advance, and investigators knew the group allocation.

In the ophthalmopathy patients, disease was moderately to severely active, with a Clinical Activity Score of 3 or more, a NOSPECS grade of 4 or more, and a duration of less than 3 months. Exclusion was applied to patients with uncontrolled infections, other autoimmune diseases, pregnancy or lactation. Diagnoses were established on the basis of clinical symptoms, serum thyroxine and TRAb, thyroid ultrasound, and orbital computed tomography. PBMCs were isolated from approximately 10 ml of fresh peripheral blood by Ficoll-Paque density gradient centrifugation. Total RNA was extracted using Trizol reagent, and RNA quality was assessed on an Agilent 2100 Bioanalyzer. The CDR3 starts with the cysteine, ends with the phenylalanine, and has 16 residues. Here the CDR3 DNA is all that survives: 48 bases in frame from base 1. Trimming removed 4 bases from V and 1 base from J, leaving 14 bases between the germline ends. From a lookup of the germline V gene, CDR1 and CDR2 are SGHTA and FQGNSA.

TCR beta CDR3 regions were amplified from RNA transcripts. A first-round RT-PCR of the TCR CDR3 used the HTBI primer set with the Qiagen OneStep RT-PCR kit. A second multiplex PCR round built the libraries, followed by size selection and purification. The libraries were sequenced on an Illumina HiSeq2000 using paired-end 100 bp reads. As for the original processing: SOAPnuke was used to process the raw data, removing reads that contained adapters or uncalled bases, had a mean Phred below 15, or lacked an exact match to the constant primer or identifier. High-quality paired reads were merged using COPE v1.2.5, and each unique nucleotide sequence was defined as a clonotype. Clonotypes were aligned to IMGT TRBV, TRBD and TRBJ reference segments using MiTCR v1.1. Only V-J combinations with frequency above 0.0001, covering roughly 99% of repertoires, were analysed. A TCS score was defined as the ratio of F50 (clonal expansion) to E x V (chaos), with BLOSUM62-based TCRdist applied between CDR3 peptides within each V-J. Welch's t-statistics and random forest reduced fewer than 550 V-J features to around 14, which were used in a naive Bayes classifier (R e1071). TCRdb passed the public sequencing reads through fastp at Q25 and MiXCR, retaining productive beta sequences. Every entry covers one CDR3 protein and lists the most common genes and DNA from its rows. TCRdb, not the authors, supplied the V and J calls. The sample data list over 450,000 distinct CDR3 sequences, and roughly 18% of these were observed just once. The top ten clones comprise around 17% of the sample.

The material sequenced was blood. The V and J segments used are TRBV7-2 and TRBJ2-1; tentative D gene TRBD2, with 6 bases matching. The sequence came from a woman aged 18-30 years with Graves' ophthalmopathy. The DNA reads TGTGCCAGCAGCTCGTATGCTAGCGAGTCCTACAATGAGCAGTTCTTC. It specifies CASSSYASESYNEQFF.